A single sample gave rise to the 26 T cell receptor beta chains below, sequenced in a study of tumor and adjacent non-tumor tissue in lung cancer. TCRbeta libraries were built with three rounds of nested PCR, modified from ARM-PCR. TCRdb used MiXCR to reprocess the multiplex PCR reads, holding one entry per CDR3 protein. This table holds about 68,000 distinct CDR3 sequences, 55% to 70% found once. This sample's RNA came from whole unsorted tissue. The sequencing input was lung tumor tissue. The source of these receptors is a man between 50 and 59 years old with non-small cell lung cancer.

In regard to this clonotype: A much larger clonotype is one base distant, so this may be a read error. The V and J genes are TRBV7-8 and TRBJ2-3; 11 bases line up with TRBD2. The CDR3 is 18 amino acids. The germline CDR1 and CDR2 sequences are SGHVS and FQNEAQ. CDR3 bases: TGTGCCAGCAGCTTAACCCCCTATAGCGGGAGGGCCGCTTATACGCATTATTTT. Encoded protein: CASSLTPYSGRAAYTHYF. Together with reference TRBV7-8 and TRBJ2-3, the CDR3 gives the full variable domain: GAGVSQSPRYKVAKRGQDVALRCDPISGHVSLFWYQQALGQGPEFLTYFQNEAQLDKSGLPSDRFFAERPEGSVSTLKIQRTQQEDSAVYLCASSLTPYSGRAAYTHYFGPGTRLTVL.

Turning to this clonotype: The CDR3 end shows no conserved phenylalanine or tryptophan, and so a read error is likely. The chain links TRBV6-6 to TRBJ1-1, with D possibly TRBD1 on 5 matching bases. There are 14 residues in the CDR3. In germline, CDR1 is MNHNY, CDR2 SVGAGI (reference sequence). V was pared by 5 bases and J by 5 bases, with 15 bases between. CDR3 in DNA: TGTGCCAGCAGTAAGGGACGGGGTGGGACTGAAGCTTTCCTT. Its translation: CASSKGRGGTEAFL.

Concerning this clonotype: An end of the junction does not agree with germline; a read error may underlie this. The chain employs TRBV5-6 and TRBJ2-5; 9 bases match TRBD1. This CDR3 contains 13 residues. Germline CDR1 reads SGHDT; CDR2 reads YYEEEE. CDR3 amino acids: CTSSYDRGETQYF. As DNA, the CDR3 is TGTACCAGCAGCTACGACAGGGGGGAGACCCAGTACTTC.

Worth noting for this clonotype: At one boundary the junction diverges from the germline segment, which might be a read error. The CDR3 bases are TGCGTCGGTACTAAAGCTTCACGGGGTGAGCGGTTCTTC. It translates to CVGTKASRGERFF. The chain carries TRBV29-1 and TRBJ2-1, with a weak D call TRBD2 (5 bases). CDR1 is SQVTM and CDR2 is ANQGSEA in the germline V gene. The CDR3 is made up of 13 amino acids.

In its sample, this clonotype was seen many times. The V and J genes are TRBV6-5 and TRBJ2-3; D unclear. Trimming removed 4 bases from V and 3 bases from J, with 2 bases in between. CDR1 MNHEY and CDR2 SVGAGI come from the germline V gene. CDR3 length: 11 amino acids. The CDR3 sequence: CASSSTDTQYF. The CDR3 nucleotides are TGTGCCAGCAGTTCGACAGATACGCAGTATTTT.

The table lists this clonotype with a count of one. A read error may be the cause here, since a much bigger clone is one base away. J is TRBJ1-5 and V is TRBV6-1; D gene ambiguous. CDR3 length: 14 residues. V dropped 7 bases and J dropped 5 bases, with 15 bases sitting between them. In germline, CDR1 is MNHNS, CDR2 SASEGT. This CDR3 is CASNDLFRDQPQHF. CDR3 DNA: TGTGCCAGCAATGACCTGTTTCGGGATCAGCCCCAGCATTTT.

As to this clonotype: Mismatch with germline at one junction end may stem from a read error. This chain joins TRBV5-6 and TRBJ2-2; unclear D gene. Germline V gene sequence: CDR1 SGHDT, CDR2 YYEEEE. The CDR3 sequence is 14 residues long. CDR3 in DNA: TGTGCCAACAGCGTTACAAGAAACACCGGGGAGCTGTTTTTT. Its protein is CANSVTRNTGELFF.

As concerns this clonotype: A read error may explain this, as a much larger clone is one base away. The CDR3 carries no conserved terminal phenylalanine or tryptophan, so it likely arises from a read error. This rearrangement joins TRBV29-1 to TRBJ1-1; perhaps TRBD1 as D (5 bases). The CDR3 runs to 13 residues. Trimming shortened V by 4 bases and J by 11 bases, and 20 bases separated the two germline ends. Germline CDR1 reads SQVTM; CDR2 reads ANQGSEA. CDR3 protein: CSVASGGGKGAFS. Written as DNA, the CDR3 is TGCAGCGTTGCTAGCGGGGGGGGTAAGGGCGCTTTCTCT.

The chain couples TRBV5-1 to TRBJ2-7; 9 bases agree with TRBD1. The CDR3 has 15 residues. CDR1 is SGHRS, CDR2 YFSETQ, per germline. The ends lost 4 bases at V and 6 bases at J; junction bases unmatched: 11. CDR3: CASSHPGTGRSEQYF. CDR3 bases: TGCGCCAGCAGCCATCCCGGGACAGGGAGGAGCGAGCAGTACTTC.

The rearrangement uses TRBV20-1 and TRBJ1-2; D remains ambiguous. This CDR3 is built from 12 residues. Per the germline V gene, CDR1 is DFQATT and CDR2 is SNEGSKA (reference sequence). CDR3 amino acids: CTPKGHDYGYTF. The CDR3 coding sequence is TGCACCCCGAAGGGCCACGACTATGGCTACACCTTC.

The chain recombines TRBV20-1 with TRBJ2-1; tentative D call: TRBD1 (6 bases). V was cut by 3 bases and J by 4 bases, with 13 bases left in between. Germline CDR1 DFQATT, CDR2 SNEGSKA (reference sequence). The CDR3 has 14 amino acids. CDR3 region: CSASPHRVYNEQFF. In nucleotides, the CDR3 is TGCAGTGCTAGCCCGCACAGGGTGTACAATGAGCAGTTCTTC.

About this clonotype itself: A read error may explain this, as a much larger clone is one base away. In this CDR3 the conserved last residue, phenylalanine or tryptophan, is missing, so a read error is likely. No DNA is shown, since the ends of the CDR3 on it are uncertain; the CDR3 is the one TCRdb lists. This CDR3 is CASSQTGTSNSV. The chain joins TRBV5-4 to TRBJ2-1; the table calls TRBD2, which could not be checked here. Germline CDR1 reads SGHNT; CDR2 reads YYREEE (reference sequence). The CDR3 is 12 residues long, ends included.

With respect to this clonotype: A much larger clone differs from this one at a single base, so this may be a read error. The chain is built from TRBV5-1 and TRBJ2-7; TRBD1 is a possible D gene (5 bases). This CDR3 comprises 11 residues. The germline gives CDR1 SGHRS, CDR2 YFSETQ. The DNA of the CDR3 is TGCGCCAGTCGACAGTCCTGCGAGCAGTACTTC. Encoded protein: CASRQSCEQYF.

This clonotype is categorized as large. The chain recombines TRBV29-1 with TRBJ2-1; TRBD2 might be the D (5 bases). V lost 3 bases to trimming and J lost 8 bases, with 8 bases between them. CDR1 is SQVTM, CDR2 ANQGSEA, per germline. The length of the CDR3 is 11 residues. The CDR3 bases are TGCAGCGTTGAGAGGGTGGATGAGCAGTTCTTC. It specifies CSVERVDEQFF.

Of note for this clonotype: This could be a read error, since a much larger clone is one nucleotide away. This CDR3 is CAISVGYGYSF. The DNA of the CDR3 is TGTGCCATCAGTGTAGGGTATGGCTACAGCTTC. The genes are TRBV10-3 and TRBJ1-2; no clear D. Germline-derived CDR1 and CDR2 are ENHRY and SYGVKD. The CDR3 runs 11 residues.

In the case of this clonotype: It may be a read error: a sequence one base away is much more abundant. V and J are TRBV29-1 and TRBJ2-1; possibly TRBD2 for D (7 bases). This CDR3 contains 13 residues. In germline, CDR1 is SQVTM, CDR2 ANQGSEA. Trimming removed 4 bases from V and 8 bases from J, with 15 bases in between. The CDR3 loop reads CSVGGGVLDEQFF. The DNA of the CDR3 is TGCAGCGTTGGAGGGGGGGTCTTGGATGAGCAGTTCTTC.

This clonotype was seen only a few times. A much larger clone is a single base away; this may be a read error. The chain joins TRBV6-6 to TRBJ2-7; either TRBD1 or TRBD2 may supply D (5 bases each). The CDR3 sequence is 17 residues long. From germline, CDR1 is MNHNY and CDR2 SVGAGI (reference sequence). CDR3 in DNA: TGTGCCAGCAGTTACTTAGGACTTCCGAGGGGTTTACACGAGCGGTACTTC. Translated: CASSYLGLPRGLHERYF.

As for this clonotype: At one end, the junction sequence differs from germline, possibly due to a read error. This sequence joins TRBV4-1 and TRBJ2-1, with unresolved D. CDR1 and CDR2 (germline): MGHRA, YSYEKL. The CDR3 consists of 18 residues. The CDR3 loop reads CASSQYIKAQSSYIEQFF. The CDR3 DNA reads TGCGCCAGCAGCCAGTATATAAAGGCCCAGAGCTCCTACATTGAGCAGTTCTTC.

The count of this clonotype is one. Since a much larger clone is just one base distant, this may be a read error. The genes are TRBV20-1 and TRBJ2-5, with TRBD1 matching 8 bases. The CDR3 is made up of 14 amino acids. Germline V gene data show CDR1 as DFQATT and CDR2 as SNEGSKA (reference sequence). CDR3 loop: CSARDRGQGEIQYF. Written as DNA, the CDR3 is TGCAGTGCTAGAGATCGTGGACAGGGCGAGATCCAGTACTTC.

CDR3 nucleotides: TGCATAGCTAGAGTGGGGACAGGCGTCTTCTCTGGAAACACCATATATTTT. It specifies CIARVGTGVFSGNTIYF. The chain joins TRBV20-1 to TRBJ1-3; TRBD1 matches 8 bases. Germline CDR1 reads DFQATT; CDR2 reads SNEGSKA (reference sequence). This CDR3 comprises 17 residues.

This clonotype is judged large. CDR3 nucleotide sequence: TGTGCCAGCACTTTCCCCGGGGCCTCCAAAGCTTTCTTT. Translated, it gives CASTFPGASKAFF. This chain connects TRBV6-5 to TRBJ1-1, with D possibly being TRBD1 (5 bases). With 7 bases removed from V and 9 bases from J, the gap between germline ends came to 18 bases. CDR1 MNHEY and CDR2 SVGAGI come from the germline V gene. The CDR3 runs 13 residues.

A remark on this clonotype: Without the conserved terminal phenylalanine or tryptophan, this CDR3 likely stems from a read error. The V call is TRBV6-1, the J call TRBJ2-2; possibly TRBD2 for D (6 bases). Germline loops: CDR1 MNHNS, CDR2 SASEGT. The CDR3 spans 15 residues. The DNA of the CDR3 is TGTGCCAGCAGGGTACTAAATCTTAACACCGGGGGGCTGTTTTTA. Translation: CASRVLNLNTGGLFL.

As to this clonotype: In this CDR3 the conserved last residue, phenylalanine or tryptophan, is missing, so a read error is likely. This rearrangement joins TRBV6-1 to TRBJ1-5; D uncertain. The J call could be wrong; TRBJ2-3 is a better fit for the DNA end. CDR1 and CDR2 from the germline V gene are MNHNS and SASEGT. The CDR3 consists of 13 residues. CDR3 nucleotides: TGTGCCACGGCCCCGACTTATAATCAGCCCCAGTATTTA. Translated: CATAPTYNQPQYL.

As regards this clonotype: Just one base apart from a much larger clone, this may be a read error. This chain connects TRBV6-6 to TRBJ1-1; TRBD1 is a possible D gene (5 bases). This CDR3 is 15 amino acids long. Per the germline V gene, CDR1 is MNHNY and CDR2 is SVGAGI (reference sequence). The CDR3 protein is CASTQGRGEDTETFF. The CDR3 bases are TGTGCCAGCACGCAAGGGCGGGGGGAGGACACTGAAACTTTCTTT.

The V gene is TRBV20-1, the J gene TRBJ1-5; 9 bases fit TRBD1. Germline CDR1 is DFQATT and CDR2 is SNEGSKA (reference sequence). V lost 1 base, J lost 2 bases, and 9 bases stayed unmatched. CDR3 length equals 17 residues. CDR3 in DNA: TGCAGTGCTAGAGGACCGGGACAGGGAATGGGCAATCAGCCCCAGCATTTT. This gives the protein CSARGPGQGMGNQPQHF.

Of note for this clonotype: Sequence at one end of the junction differs from germline and may be a read error. The chain uses TRBV6-5 and TRBJ2-2; perhaps D is TRBD1 or TRBD2 (5 bases each). The CDR3 covers 15 residues. The V gene's germline CDR1 is MNHEY and CDR2 SVGAGI. The CDR3: CASSKVVGQAGEPLF. CDR3 in DNA: TGTGCCAGCAGCAAAGTCGTGGGGCAGGCCGGGGAGCCGCTTTTT.